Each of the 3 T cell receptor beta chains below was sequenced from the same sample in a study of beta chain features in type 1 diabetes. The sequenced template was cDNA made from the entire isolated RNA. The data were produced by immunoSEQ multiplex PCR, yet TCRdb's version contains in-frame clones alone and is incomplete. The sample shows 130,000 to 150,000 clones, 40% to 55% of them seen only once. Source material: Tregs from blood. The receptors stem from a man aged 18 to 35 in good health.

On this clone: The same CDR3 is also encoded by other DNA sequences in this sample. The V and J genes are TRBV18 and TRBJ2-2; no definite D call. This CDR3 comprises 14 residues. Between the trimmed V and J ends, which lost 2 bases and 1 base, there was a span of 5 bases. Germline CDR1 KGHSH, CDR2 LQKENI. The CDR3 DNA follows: TGTGCCAGCTCACCATCCGGGAACACCGGGGAGCTGTTTTTT. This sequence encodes CASSPSGNTGELFF.

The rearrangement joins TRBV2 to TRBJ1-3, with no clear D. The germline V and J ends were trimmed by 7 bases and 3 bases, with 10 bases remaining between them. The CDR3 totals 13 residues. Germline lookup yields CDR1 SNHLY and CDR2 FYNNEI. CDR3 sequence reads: CASTRTGGNTIYF. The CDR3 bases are TGTGCCAGCACTAGAACGGGTGGAAACACCATATATTTT.

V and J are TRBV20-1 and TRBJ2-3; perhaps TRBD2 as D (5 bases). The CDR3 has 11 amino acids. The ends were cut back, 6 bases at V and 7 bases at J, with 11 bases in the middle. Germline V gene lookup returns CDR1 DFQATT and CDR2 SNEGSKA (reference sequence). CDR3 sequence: CSAFLANTQYF. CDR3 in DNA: TGCAGTGCCTTCCTAGCAAATACGCAGTATTTT.